This passage covers 23 T cell receptor beta chains from one sample sequenced in a study of CD8+ T cells in alopecia areata. Sequencing used cDNA as its template, made by extracting RNA and reverse transcribing it. Data came from immunoSEQ multiplex PCR; TCRdb stores just in-frame clones and leaves some out. The sample holds roughly 250,000 clones, around 67% seen once. The sample was CD4+ T cells sorted from blood, taken at week 0. These receptors originate from a human donor with alopecia areata.

V gene TRBV11-2 combines with J gene TRBJ2-3; D perhaps matches TRBD2 (5 bases). This CDR3 region has 12 residues. The V end lost 1 base, the J end lost 12 bases, and 11 bases lay between the germline ends. Germline CDR1 is SGHAT and CDR2 is FQNNGV. CDR3 residues: CASSLVDPGQYF. DNA of the CDR3: TGTGCCAGCAGCTTAGTGGACCCGGGACAGTATTTT.

This chain links TRBV30 with TRBJ1-5; TRBD1 matches at 7 bases. V gave up 5 bases and J gave up 4 bases; unmatched junction bases: 5. The CDR3 is 13 residues long. Germline V lookup: CDR1 GTSNPN, CDR2 SVGIG (reference sequence). The CDR3 is CAWGGTANQPQHF. The DNA of the CDR3 is TGTGCCTGGGGCGGGACAGCTAATCAGCCCCAGCATTTT.

The gene calls are TRBV5-6 and TRBJ1-1; D possibly corresponds to TRBD1 (5 bases). The CDR3 runs to 14 residues. The germline CDR1 and CDR2 sequences are SGHDT and YYEEEE. Between the trimmed V and J ends, which lost 2 bases and 6 bases, there was a span of 14 bases. Here the CDR3 reads CASSLPGTGAEAFF. The CDR3 coding sequence is TGTGCCAGCAGCTTACCGGGGACGGGTGCTGAAGCTTTCTTT.

The chain is built from TRBV30 and TRBJ1-2, with 7 bases aligning to TRBD1. Trimming took 2 bases from V and 5 from J; bases not matched to a gene: 11. Germline loops: CDR1 GTSNPN, CDR2 SVGIG (reference sequence). The CDR3 has 15 residues. CDR3 residues: CAWSPLRTGDYGYTF. CDR3 DNA: TGTGCCTGGAGTCCGCTCCGGACAGGAGATTATGGCTACACCTTC.

A few counts support this clone. The rearrangement links TRBV29-1 to TRBJ2-3; no reliable D call. Germline loops: CDR1 SQVTM, CDR2 ANQGSEA. CDR3 length: 13 amino acids. V was pared by 1 base and J by 1 base, with 6 bases between. CDR3 sequence reads: CSVEVDGTDTQYF. The CDR3 bases are TGCAGCGTTGAAGTAGATGGCACAGATACGCAGTATTTT.

The chain uses TRBV5-4 and TRBJ1-1; no firm D call. The CDR3 sequence is 13 residues long. Germline V gene data show CDR1 as SGHNT and CDR2 as YYREEE (reference sequence). The ends were cut back, 1 base at V and 1 base at J, with 5 bases in the middle. The CDR3, as DNA: TGTGCCAGCAGCTTGAGGACGAACACTGAAGCTTTCTTT. Translation: CASSLRTNTEAFF.

The rearrangement uses TRBV29-1 and TRBJ2-5, with TRBD2 as a possible D gene (6 bases). The V end was cut by 4 bases, the J end by 4 bases, with 13 bases between. Germline loops: CDR1 SQVTM, CDR2 ANQGSEA. This CDR3 has 13 amino acids. Here the CDR3 DNA reads TGCAGCGTTGCAGCGGGTGGGGCAGAGACCCAGTACTTC. It yields the protein CSVAAGGAETQYF. Using reference TRBV29-1 and TRBJ2-5 for the parts outside the CDR3, the full variable domain is SAVISQKPSRDICQRGTSLTIQCQVDSQVTMMFWYRQQPGQSLTLIATANQGSEATYESGFVIDKFPISRPNLTFSTLTVSNMSPEDSSIYLCSVAAGGAETQYFGPGTRLLVL.

V gene TRBV20-1 combines with J gene TRBJ1-1; a weak D match, TRBD1 (5 bases). CDR1 is DFQATT, CDR2 SNEGSKA, per germline (reference sequence). V was trimmed by 3 bases and J by 8 bases, leaving 10 bases between them. This CDR3 contains 11 residues. This CDR3 is CSASIGGEAFF. CDR3 DNA: TGCAGTGCTAGCATTGGGGGGGAAGCTTTCTTT.

The J gene is TRBJ1-1, the V gene TRBV7-9; possible D gene TRBD1, 5 bases. The CDR3 covers 12 residues. Trimming cost V 1 base and J 7 bases, with 7 bases left between them. Germline V gene lookup returns CDR1 SEHNR and CDR2 FQNEAQ (reference sequence). CDR3 region: CASSLVRGEAFF. In DNA form, the CDR3 reads TGTGCCAGCAGCTTAGTGAGGGGTGAAGCTTTCTTT.

The V call is TRBV7-3, the J call TRBJ2-6; D gene uncertain. CDR1 SGHTA and CDR2 FQGTGA come from the germline V gene. This CDR3 has 13 amino acids. Trimming shortened V by 2 bases and J by 2 bases, and 1 base separated the two germline ends. The CDR3 bases are TGTGCCAGCAGCTTAGCTGGGGCCAACGTCCTGACTTTC. This translates into CASSLAGANVLTF.

The chain carries TRBV29-1 and TRBJ2-2, with 8 bases identical to TRBD1. This CDR3 is built from 14 residues. After removal of 6 bases from V and 4 bases from J, the junction contained 7 bases not matched to a gene. From germline, CDR1 is SQVTM and CDR2 ANQGSEA. This CDR3 is CSVGQGRGTGELFF. As DNA, the CDR3 is TGCAGCGTCGGACAGGGACGGGGCACCGGGGAGCTGTTTTTT.

This chain links TRBV7-2 with TRBJ2-7, with 9 nucleotides matching TRBD2. The junction had 10 bases not matched to a gene; V was cut back by 7 bases and J by 6 bases. Per the germline V gene, CDR1 is SGHTA and CDR2 is FQGNSA. CDR3 length: 14 amino acids. In DNA form, the CDR3 reads TGTGCCAGCACCACCGTGAGAGCGGGGGGCGAGCAGTACTTC. Protein sequence: CASTTVRAGGEQYF.

This clone appeared a single time. Other DNA sequences in the same sample also yield this CDR3. The chain recombines TRBV4-3 with TRBJ1-1; D may be TRBD1 (5 bases). V was trimmed by 1 base and J by 5 bases, leaving 8 bases between them. This CDR3 region has 13 residues. Germline V CDR1 and CDR2: LGHNA, YSLEER. CDR3 region: CASSQAQGTEAFF. CDR3 DNA sequence: TGCGCCAGCAGCCAAGCCCAGGGAACTGAAGCTTTCTTT.

The V and J genes are TRBV30 and TRBJ2-4; the D is unclear. The germline CDR1 and CDR2 sequences are GTSNPN and SVGIG (reference sequence). V lost 0 bases and J 0 bases, leaving 12 bases between the germline ends. The CDR3 extends over 16 amino acids. The CDR3 sequence: CAWSVADHLAKNIQYF. CDR3 sequence (DNA): TGTGCCTGGAGTGTGGCCGACCATCTAGCCAAAAACATTCAGTACTTC.

The chain is built from TRBV29-1 and TRBJ2-7, with D hard to call. Per germline, CDR1 SQVTM and CDR2 ANQGSEA. V lost 4 bases to trimming and J lost 3 bases, with 10 bases between them. The CDR3 consists of 12 residues. CDR3: CSVASLGYEQYF. Written as DNA, the CDR3 is TGCAGCGTTGCCTCCCTCGGCTACGAGCAGTACTTC.

This sequence joins TRBV5-1 and TRBJ1-1; 9 bases agree with TRBD1. CDR1 SGHRS and CDR2 YFSETQ come from the germline V gene. V lost 4 bases to trimming and J lost 4 bases; unmatched junction nucleotides: 5. This CDR3 region has 14 residues. CDR3 in DNA: TGCGCCAGCAGCCTGGGACAGGGATTCACTGAAGCTTTCTTT. Translated: CASSLGQGFTEAFF.

The rearrangement uses TRBV15 and TRBJ2-7; D is perhaps TRBD2 (6 bases). The CDR3 is made up of 13 amino acids. The V gene's germline CDR1 is LNHNV and CDR2 YYDKDF (reference sequence). Trimming took off 3 bases at V and 4 bases at J, with 10 bases between the two ends. In nucleotides, the CDR3 is TGTGCCACCAGCAGGGGCGGGGTTTACGAGCAGTACTTC. It specifies CATSRGGVYEQYF.

The chain links TRBV5-1 to TRBJ1-1; a possible D gene is TRBD1 (6 bases). The CDR3 has 15 amino acids. CDR1 and CDR2 (germline): SGHRS, YFSETQ. Trimming took 0 bases from V and 1 from J, leaving 10 bases between them. The chain's CDR3 is CASSLDGGANTEAFF. CDR3 DNA sequence: TGCGCCAGCAGCTTGGATGGGGGCGCGAACACTGAAGCTTTCTTT.

The chain links TRBV9 to TRBJ1-3; D unresolved. Germline loops: CDR1 SGDLS, CDR2 YYNGEE. The CDR3 covers 15 residues. Trimming shortened V by 6 bases and J by 0 bases, and 13 bases separated the two germline ends. The CDR3 sequence: CASTRSGFSGNTIYF. The DNA for the CDR3 is TGTGCCAGCACTCGATCCGGGTTCTCTGGAAACACCATATATTTT.

This sequence joins TRBV30 and TRBJ1-1, with D perhaps TRBD1 (6 bases). There are 14 residues in the CDR3. CDR1 is GTSNPN and CDR2 is SVGIG in the germline V gene (reference sequence). Trimming stripped 3 bases from V and 6 bases from J, with 17 bases between. In nucleotides, the CDR3 is TGTGCCTGGAGCCTCGGGACAAACCATGCTGAAGCTTTCTTT. Its translation: CAWSLGTNHAEAFF.

This clone showed up just once. The chain recombines TRBV29-1 with TRBJ1-1; D gene uncertain. The V gene's germline CDR1 is SQVTM and CDR2 ANQGSEA. This CDR3 contains 12 residues. V lost 3 bases, J lost 7 bases, and 12 bases lay in between. In DNA, the CDR3 is TGCAGCGTTGATTTAGCCGGAGATGAAGCTTTCTTT. Its translation: CSVDLAGDEAFF.

This clone was found a few times. Different DNA sequences within this sample yield the same CDR3. CDR3 sequence: CASSLGAATDTQYF. CDR3 in DNA: TGTGCCAGCAGCCTCGGGGCTGCCACAGATACGCAGTATTTT. The V gene is TRBV7-9, the J gene TRBJ2-3; D assignment may be TRBD1 or TRBD2 (5 bases each). Germline CDR1 SEHNR, CDR2 FQNEAQ (reference sequence). The V end was cut by 5 bases, the J end by 2 bases, with 11 bases between. The CDR3 is made up of 14 amino acids.

This clone was seen a few times. The chain recombines TRBV19 with TRBJ2-7, with TRBD1 identical over 8 bases. Germline V gene data show CDR1 as LNHDA and CDR2 as SQIVND (reference sequence). V was pared by 6 bases and J by 7 bases, with 11 bases of the junction left unmatched. This CDR3 comprises 14 residues. CDR3 protein: CASRVAAGGLEQYF. The CDR3 coding sequence is TGTGCCAGTAGGGTGGCGGCAGGGGGCCTTGAGCAGTACTTC.